One sample yielded the 16 T cell receptor beta chains listed below, sequenced in a study of OX40 agonist ivuxolimab in advanced cancers. The assay was immunoSEQ multiplex PCR, and TCRdb's table has in-frame clones only and misses some. The sample carries about 86,000 clones, 80% to 95% recorded once. Sample: CD4+ or CD8+ T cells sorted from blood, taken in a trial of the OX40 agonist ivuxolimab. The receptors originated from an adult with an advanced solid tumor such as melanoma, head and neck, liver or kidney cancer.

Turning to this clone: The same CDR3 arises from other DNA sequences in this sample as well. The chain uses TRBV6-5 and TRBJ2-2, with 11 bases that match TRBD2. V shed 6 bases, J shed 6 bases, and the junction held 6 bases outside the gene matches. CDR1 MNHEY and CDR2 SVGAGI come from the germline V gene. This CDR3 has 15 amino acids. The CDR3 here is CASRLTSGSPGELFF. The CDR3 region has the DNA TGTGCCAGCAGACTCACTAGCGGGAGTCCCGGGGAGCTGTTTTTT.

V usage is TRBV2 and J usage is TRBJ2-7, with 9 nucleotides matching TRBD1. CDR3 length equals 15 residues. Germline values: CDR1 SNHLY, CDR2 FYNNEI. V was pared by 6 bases and J by 2 bases, with 8 bases of the junction left unmatched. CDR3 protein: CASRGQDRGTYEQYF. Written as DNA, the CDR3 is TGTGCCAGCAGGGGACAGGACAGGGGAACCTACGAGCAGTACTTC.

The chain joins TRBV19 to TRBJ1-2; 9 nucleotides match TRBD1. The CDR3 is made up of 15 amino acids. From germline, CDR1 is LNHDA and CDR2 SQIVND (reference sequence). V was clipped by 7 bases and J by 2 bases; unmatched bases: 8. CDR3 coding DNA: TGTGCCAGTATTTCGACAGGGGGTGCGAACTATGGCTACACCTTC. Protein sequence: CASISTGGANYGYTF. The full variable domain, rest sourced from reference TRBV19 and TRBJ1-2, is DGGITQSPKYLFRKEGQNVTLSCEQNLNHDAMYWYRQDPGQGLRLIYYSQIVNDFQKGDIAEGYSVSREKKESFPLTVTSAQKNPTAFYLCASISTGGANYGYTFGSGTRLTVV.

V gene TRBV7-2 combines with J gene TRBJ2-3, with TRBD2 matching over 12 bases. Trimming at V came to 4 bases and at J to 11 bases, leaving 4 bases not matched to a gene. The CDR3 loop spans 13 amino acids. Germline V gives CDR1 SGHTA, CDR2 FQGNSA. The CDR3 reads CASSSGTSGLQYF. The CDR3 nucleotides read TGTGCCAGCAGCTCCGGGACTAGCGGGCTGCAGTATTTT.

The V call is TRBV30, the J call TRBJ1-5; no reliable D call. The CDR3 length is 14 residues. V shed 1 base and J shed 0 bases, with 7 bases lying between them. Germline V lookup: CDR1 GTSNPN, CDR2 SVGIG (reference sequence). This CDR3 reads CAWSGGDSNQPQHF. CDR3 nucleotides: TGTGCCTGGAGTGGTGGAGATAGCAATCAGCCCCAGCATTTT.

V is TRBV2 and J is TRBJ1-1; D is unclear. This CDR3 comprises 15 residues. V was pared by 4 bases and J by 1 base, with 13 bases between. Germline V gene data show CDR1 as SNHLY and CDR2 as FYNNEI. CDR3 sequence reads: CASSALQASNTEAFF. CDR3 in DNA: TGTGCCAGCAGTGCCCTTCAGGCATCGAACACTGAAGCTTTCTTT. The variable domain in full, completed from reference TRBV2 and TRBJ1-1, reads EPEVTQTPSHQVTQMGQEVILRCVPISNHLYFYWYRQILGQKVEFLVSFYNNEISEKSEIFDDQFSVERPDGSNFTLKIRSTKLEDSAMYFCASSALQASNTEAFFGQGTRLTVV.

The chain is built from TRBV2 and TRBJ2-5, with 7 positions matching TRBD1. CDR1 and CDR2 (germline): SNHLY, FYNNEI. The CDR3 runs 12 residues. J lost 4 bases, V lost 4 bases, and 0 bases had no gene match. This chain's CDR3 is CASSAGGETQYF. The CDR3 bases are TGTGCCAGCAGTGCAGGGGGAGAGACCCAGTACTTC.

This chain connects TRBV10-3 to TRBJ2-5; 8 nucleotides align to TRBD1. The CDR3 contains 14 residues. Germline V gene sequence: CDR1 ENHRY, CDR2 SYGVKD. With V trimmed by 3 bases and J by 5 bases, 5 bases remained unmatched. CDR3 amino acids: CAISDSGGAETQYF. In nucleotides, the CDR3 is TGTGCCATCAGTGATTCAGGGGGCGCCGAGACCCAGTACTTC.

The rearrangement uses TRBV23-1 and TRBJ2-7; 10 nucleotides match TRBD1. TRBV23-1 falls under the ORF class, with uncertain function. This CDR3 is 16 amino acids long. With 7 bases clipped from V and 3 bases from J, the junction kept 12 bases outside the gene matches. This chain's CDR3 is CASNAIDRGLNYEQYF. The CDR3 DNA reads TGCGCCAGCAACGCTATCGACAGGGGGCTAAACTACGAGCAGTACTTC.

The gene calls are TRBV28 and TRBJ1-4; 8 bases align to TRBD1. Germline V lookup: CDR1 MDHEN, CDR2 SYDVKM. This CDR3 has 13 amino acids. V was clipped by 7 bases and J by 8 bases; unmatched bases: 6. CDR3 nucleotide sequence: TGTGCCAGCACGGACAGGGTGCGGGAAAAACTGTTTTTT. Amino acid sequence: CASTDRVREKLFF.

A few counts support this clone. The chain joins TRBV6-5 to TRBJ1-2; 9 bases map to TRBD1. V trimming: 4 bases; J trimming: 8 bases; junction bases outside the gene matches: 8. Germline CDR1 reads MNHEY; CDR2 reads SVGAGI. This CDR3 has 14 amino acids. The CDR3 coding sequence is TGTGCCAGCAGTTCAGGGACAGGGTCCTACGGCTACACCTTC. This gives the protein CASSSGTGSYGYTF.

The CDR3 nucleotides are TGTGCCAGCAACTCAAGGTCTGACTCCGAGCAGTACTTC. Its translation: CASNSRSDSEQYF. This rearrangement joins TRBV14 to TRBJ2-7; D is undetermined. Between the trimmed V and J ends, which lost 7 bases and 6 bases, there was a span of 16 bases. Germline V CDR1 and CDR2: SGHDN, FVKESK. The CDR3 loop spans 13 amino acids.

V gene TRBV25-1 combines with J gene TRBJ1-5; 7 positions agree with TRBD1. Germline trimming cut 4 bases from V and 2 bases from J; bases unmatched to any gene: 2. From germline, CDR1 is MGHDK and CDR2 SYGVNS. The CDR3 is made up of 14 amino acids. The CDR3 DNA is TGTGCCAGCAGTGGACAGGGTGGCAATCAGCCCCAGCATTTT. This translates into CASSGQGGNQPQHF.

As DNA, the CDR3 is TGTGCCAGCAGCCGGGGACTAGCGGGACCGTACCAAGAGACCCAGTACTTC. This sequence encodes CASSRGLAGPYQETQYF. The chain joins TRBV11-3 to TRBJ2-5; 13 bases line up with TRBD2. Germline CDR1 reads SGHNT; CDR2 reads YENEEA. The CDR3 consists of 17 residues. The ends lost 5 bases at V and 0 bases at J; junction bases unmatched: 6.

The count of this clone is one. V and J are TRBV7-9 and TRBJ2-5; TRBD1 matches at 7 bases. The germline V gene has CDR1 SEHNR and CDR2 FQNEAQ (reference sequence). The CDR3 sequence is 14 residues long. With 5 bases clipped from V and 4 bases from J, the junction kept 7 bases outside the gene matches. The CDR3 protein is CASSAQGSGETQYF. In DNA, the CDR3 is TGTGCCAGCAGCGCACAGGGGTCAGGAGAGACCCAGTACTTC.

This chain connects TRBV28 to TRBJ2-3, with D unclear. This CDR3 region has 13 residues. Germline-derived CDR1 and CDR2 are MDHEN and SYDVKM. Between the trimmed V and J ends, which lost 3 bases and 0 bases, there was a span of 4 bases. The CDR3 loop is CASSFDSTDTQYF. Written as DNA, the CDR3 is TGTGCCAGCAGTTTCGACAGCACAGATACGCAGTATTTT.